This T cell receptor beta chain was documented in a study of blood T cells in healthy people across ages (dated by TCRdb to between 2014 and 2016). Regarding the research as a whole: Template switching captured roughly one uniquely barcoded TCR beta cDNA molecule per two T cells in model experiments. Using deep sequencing normalized with unique cDNA molecular identifiers, the study measured how TCR beta repertoire diversity changes with age. The donors were split into four age groups: young (average around 15 years), middle-aged (about 40), aged (over 55) and long-lived (more than 80). To avoid experimental bias, donors of different ages were randomly spread across the sequencing lanes. Using the same blood draw, the study looked at two additional independent replicas of 1 million unique cDNA reads for two donors, one aged 18 to 30 and the other aged 80 or older.

Remarks on this clonotype: Its target antigen remains unknown. No base-level quality is on record; no much larger clone is a single base apart.

The method was 5' RACE. TCRdb records Illumina HiSeq 2500 as the sequencer. A second PCR of roughly 7 to 12 cycles was performed with a sample-barcoded 5' primer and a J-beta primer mix. A template-switch 5' adaptor carrying 12 random nucleotides introduced a unique molecular identifier onto each TCR beta cDNA molecule. Each sample yielded at least 2.5 million CDR3-containing paired-end reads. First-strand cDNA synthesis was performed from all RNA using the Mint cDNA synthesis kit, with priming by a TRBC-specific oligonucleotide. After uracil-DNA glycosylase treatment, a first 18-cycle PCR used universal primers M1SS and BC2_uni_R on all cDNA. In the authors' own workflow: Each sample was normalized by randomly selecting 1 million high-quality reads, each carrying a distinct molecular identifier. Reads sharing molecular identifiers were discarded rather than binned into consensus sequences. MiTCR, run with a Q25 quality threshold and the strictest error-elimination algorithm, handled CDR3 identification, clonotype clustering and error correction. Lower-bound total TCR beta diversity was estimated with a nonparametric unseen species model using Euler transformation. TCRdb passed the public sequencing reads through fastp at Q25 and MiXCR, retaining productive beta sequences. Each CDR3 protein appears once, grouped with its most common genes and DNA. The V and J calls were determined by TCRdb, not by the authors. This sample lists about 640,000 distinct CDR3 sequences; 58% were detected once. The top ten constitute roughly 34% of the sample.

The CDR3 goes from the cysteine to the phenylalanine over 17 residues. This entry keeps only the CDR3 DNA: 51 bases, framed from base 1. As encoded in the germline V gene, CDR1 is SGHRS while CDR2 is YFSETQ. V is pruned by 4 bases and J by 0 bases, leaving 7 bases of the junction without a gene match. Donors were a few dozen systemically healthy Caucasian individuals from Russia aged roughly 6 to 90 years. Each donor gave ten milliliters of peripheral blood, collected into EDTA-treated Vacutainer tubes. Ficoll-Paque density-gradient centrifugation was used to isolate PBMCs, with at least 6 million per sample. Trizol reagent was used to extract total RNA from PBMCs, with at least 6 micrograms per sample. For every donor, flow cytometry on a PBMC aliquot measured the percentage of naive CD45RAhigh/CD27high T cells. Results and caveats for the whole study, not just this receptor: Estimates of total diversity based on one million sequenced T cells were considered lower bounds and underestimates. There was a strong correlation between observed TCR beta diversity and the percentage of naive T cells measured by flow cytometry. As age increased, observed TCR beta diversity per million T cells dropped in a roughly linear way, and a significant reduction was already evident by age 40. The long-lived group showed more naive CD4+ T cells, fewer expanded clones and increased TCR diversity than the aged group, suggesting age selection. Bulk unsorted PBMC profiling prevented conclusive comparison of naive and antigen-experienced compartments. Because donor CMV infection status was unknown, age-related changes in expanded clonotypes were potentially confounded.

This clonotype was sampled from a man aged 60 to 69 in good health. The sequence links TRBV5-1 to TRBJ1-5, and 10 junctional nucleotides match TRBD1. The specimen was blood. At the DNA level, the sequence is TGCGCCAGCAGCCCGCTTCGGGACAGGGGTAGCAATCAGCCCCAGCATTTT. Its coded protein is CASSPLRDRGSNQPQHF.